This T cell receptor beta chain was found in a study of patients and donors after allogeneic stem cell transplantation. This clonotype was detected once. Deletions cut 0 bases from V and 4 bases from J, with 12 bases between. The CDR3 is made up of 15 amino acids. Germline V gene data show CDR1 as LGHNA and CDR2 as YNFKEQ. TCRdb re-analysed the RT-PCR reads in MiXCR, keeping a single row per CDR3 protein. The sample lists over 150,000 distinct CDR3 sequences; about 30% were seen once. Sequenced material: blood, either unsorted or a sorted T cell fraction (not recorded which). This sequence joins TRBV4-2 and TRBJ1-2; D may be TRBD1 (6 bases). This sequence was found in a human donor who was either an allogeneic HSCT recipient or a stem cell or donor lymphocyte infusion donor (not recorded which). It is not recorded whose cells these are; they may come from a transplant donor. CDR3 region: CASSQDAGAFYGYTF. The CDR3 bases are TGTGCCAGCAGCCAAGACGCAGGGGCTTTCTATGGCTACACCTTC.